These T cell receptor beta chains were read from a single sample in a study of T cell repertoires in cytomegalovirus infection. Each CDR3 protein gets one entry after TCRdb re-called the reads with MiXCR. Counted here are 450,000 to 550,000 distinct CDR3 sequences, approximately 15% occurring once; the ten biggest clones make up around 25%. The sequenced sample consisted of CD8+ T cells from PBMCs. The receptors shown here come from a human donor in good health (CMV status not recorded). Some clones in this sample may be carry-over from other donors' samples. CDR3s include the opening cysteine and the closing phenylalanine or tryptophan. The order of the fields is D gene, clone size, V gene, J gene, CDR3 protein, CDR3 DNA. D genes are given only for firm matches. Part of the rows lack a size; the others show once, few, many or a class for expanded clones.

D: .
size: few
V: TRBV7-3
J: TRBJ2-3
CDR3: CASSLTGFGTDTQYF
DNA: TGTGCCAGCAGCTTAACTGGGTTTGGCACAGATACGCAGTATTTT

D: TRBD2
size: .
V: TRBV7-3
J: TRBJ2-3
CDR3: CASSSRSSGGRADTQYF
DNA: TGTGCCAGCAGCTCTCGATCTAGCGGGGGGCGGGCAGATACGCAGTATTTT

D: .
size: many
V: TRBV7-9
J: TRBJ2-7
CDR3: CASSRRDYEQYF
DNA: TGTGCCAGCAGCCGTCGGGATTACGAGCAGTACTTC

D: .
size: few
V: TRBV7-9
J: TRBJ2-3
CDR3: CASSAILTDTQYF
DNA: TGTGCCAGCAGCGCCATCTTAACAGATACGCAGTATTTT

D: .
size: many
V: TRBV9
J: TRBJ2-5
CDR3: CASSVTGKVGKTQYF
DNA: TGTGCCAGCAGCGTAACAGGGAAGGTGGGAAAGACCCAGTACTTC

D: .
size: many
V: TRBV7-9
J: TRBJ2-5
CDR3: CASSSPGVQETQYF
DNA: TGTGCCAGCAGCTCCCCAGGGGTCCAAGAGACCCAGTACTTC

D: .
size: once
V: TRBV27
J: TRBJ2-1
CDR3: CASGLSRQPYNEQFF
DNA: TGTGCCAGCGGACTGAGCCGGCAACCTTACAATGAGCAGTTCTTC

D: .
size: few
V: TRBV6-5
J: TRBJ1-1
CDR3: CASSYGEGVPGAFF
DNA: TGTGCCAGCAGTTACGGGGAGGGGGTCCCGGGGGCTTTCTTT

D: .
size: few
V: TRBV15
J: TRBJ2-7
CDR3: CATSRGGRGHNYEQYF
DNA: TGTGCCACCAGCAGAGGCGGCAGGGGACATAACTACGAGCAGTACTTC

D: TRBD2
size: many
V: TRBV27
J: TRBJ2-1
CDR3: CASTAGTSGHNEQFF
DNA: TGTGCCAGTACAGCGGGGACTAGCGGACACAATGAGCAGTTCTTC

D: TRBD2
size: .
V: TRBV3-1
J: TRBJ2-5
CDR3: CASSQGSTPAGGPSETQYF
DNA: TGTGCCAGCAGCCAAGGAAGTACACCAGCGGGAGGGCCGTCGGAGACCCAGTACTTC

D: .
size: few
V: TRBV30
J: TRBJ1-1
CDR3: CAWSVVSPEAFF
DNA: TGTGCCTGGAGTGTGGTGAGCCCTGAAGCTTTCTTT

D: TRBD2
size: many
V: TRBV7-7
J: TRBJ2-2
CDR3: CASSLLLAGGTGELFF
DNA: TGTGCTAGCAGCTTATTACTAGCGGGAGGGACCGGGGAGCTGTTTTTT

D: .
size: .
V: TRBV6-5
J: TRBJ2-1
CDR3: CASSLRLADEQFF
DNA: TGTGCCAGCAGCCTTCGGCTGGCCGATGAGCAGTTCTTC

D: .
size: .
V: TRBV20-1
J: TRBJ1-5
CDR3: CSARKGRGDSNQPQDF
DNA: TGCAGTGCTAGAAAGGGGAGGGGAGATAGCAATCAGCCCCAGGATTTT

D: TRBD1
size: many
V: TRBV27
J: TRBJ2-5
CDR3: CASSTTGAGETQYF
DNA: TGTGCCAGCAGCACGACAGGGGCAGGAGAGACCCAGTACTTC

D: .
size: .
V: TRBV6-8
J: TRBJ2-1
CDR3: CASRILESSYNEQFF
DNA: TGTGCCAGCAGGATACTCGAGAGCTCCTACAATGAGCAGTTCTTC

D: TRBD2
size: few
V: TRBV19
J: TRBJ2-7
CDR3: CASSIRGGEKGSYEQYF
DNA: TGTGCCAGTAGTATCCGGGGAGGGGAAAAAGGGTCCTACGAGCAGTACTTC

D: .
size: many
V: TRBV6-1
J: TRBJ1-5
CDR3: CASSEWGNSNQPQHF
DNA: TGTGCCAGCAGTGAATGGGGAAATAGCAATCAGCCCCAGCATTTT